Listed here is a single TCR beta chain. Some clones are missing from TCRdb's copy, which holds only in-frame ones; the method was immunoSEQ multiplex PCR. The sample records 330,000 or so clones, roughly 89% being singletons. These data originate in a study of blood T cell repertoires in COVID-19. V shed 2 bases and J shed 1 base, with 14 bases lying between them. Germline values: CDR1 MNHEY, CDR2 SVGAGI. This CDR3 is built from 16 residues. The specimen was peripheral blood. This sequence originates from a woman aged 55-70 years with COVID-19, enrolled during active disease. The genes are TRBV6-5 and TRBJ1-1, with unresolved D. CDR3 residues: CASSYSWQRRNTEAFF. CDR3 coding DNA: TGTGCCAGCAGTTACAGTTGGCAGCGCAGGAACACTGAAGCTTTCTTT.